This TCR beta chain emerged from a study of T cells in Graves' hyperthyroidism and ophthalmopathy. Study-wide context: Peripheral blood was taken when the disease was first diagnosed, before any treatment began.

Points from the study as a whole: The model foresaw ophthalmopathy a median around seven months prior to onset. Blood also carried most thyroid clonotypes expanded above 0.001.

This clonotype was counted ten times or more. Its antigen is currently unknown. Germline V CDR1 and CDR2: MNHNS, SASEGT. Trimming removed 3 bases from V and 3 bases from J, with 11 bases in between. The CDR3 is 15 residues long. The diagnostic basis comprised clinical symptoms, serum thyroxine and TRAb, thyroid ultrasound and orbital computed tomography. Amplified regions were TCR beta CDR3 sequences from RNA transcripts. HTBI primers were the set used in a first-round RT-PCR of the TCR CDR3. TCRdb analysed the multiplex PCR reads with MiXCR anew, one entry per CDR3 protein. The sample lists hundreds of thousands of distinct CDR3 sequences, around 22% occurring once.

Sequenced material: blood. This clonotype was obtained from a woman aged 25 to 39 with Graves' ophthalmopathy. The rearrangement joins TRBV6-1 to TRBJ2-2; D unclear. Here the CDR3 reads CASSEGQLYTGELFF. The DNA for the CDR3 is TGTGCCAGCAGTGAGGGTCAGCTCTACACCGGGGAGCTGTTTTTT.